This TCR beta chain derives from a study of shared clonotypes between healthy human individuals. With 9 bases clipped from V and 4 bases from J, the junction kept 6 bases outside the gene matches. CDR3 length: 13 residues. From germline, CDR1 is ENHRY and CDR2 SYGVKD. The repertoire was sequenced with immunoSEQ multiplex PCR; TCRdb's copy has only in-frame clones and lacks some. The data contain 850,000 to 1,100,000 clones, around 77% of them seen just once; the ten biggest clones take up about 0.94%. The V call is TRBV10-3, the J call TRBJ2-3; 8 bases fit TRBD2. This TCR came from a man aged 18 to 35 in good health. Some clones in this sample may be carry-over from other donors' samples. The source material was memory CD4+ T cells from PBMCs. Described subset: CD45RA-negative fraction. CDR3 sequence (DNA): TGTGCCATAGGCGGGACTAGATCAGATACGCAGTATTTT. This codes for CAIGGTRSDTQYF.